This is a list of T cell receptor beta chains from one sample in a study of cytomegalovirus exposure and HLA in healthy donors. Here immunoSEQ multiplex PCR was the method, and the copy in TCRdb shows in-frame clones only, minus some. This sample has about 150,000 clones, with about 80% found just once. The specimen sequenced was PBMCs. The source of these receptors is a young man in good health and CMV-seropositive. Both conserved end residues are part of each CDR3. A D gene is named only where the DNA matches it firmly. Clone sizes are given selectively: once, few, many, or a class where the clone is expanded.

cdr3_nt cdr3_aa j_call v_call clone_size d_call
TGTGCCAGCAGCCCGGGCGGGGGGCAAGACACTGAAGCTTTCTTT CASSPGGGQDTEAFF TRBJ1-1 TRBV4-2 . .
TGTGCCAGCAGTCCTCTACCAGGACAGGGGATGGATGGGGCCAACGTCCTGACTTTC CASSPLPGQGMDGANVLTF TRBJ2-6 TRBV28 . TRBD1
TGTGCCAGCACCCAAGGGACAGGTACCTACGAGCAGTACTTC CASTQGTGTYEQYF TRBJ2-7 TRBV27 . TRBD1
TGTGCCTGGAGTCTGGCAGTCGGCGGGGAGACCCAGTACTTC CAWSLAVGGETQYF TRBJ2-5 TRBV30 . .
TGCAGCGCCGGGGGGCTGAGCTCCTACGAGCAGTACTTC CSAGGLSSYEQYF TRBJ2-7 TRBV29-1 . .
TGTGCCAGCAGCTTAGCGAAGGGTTCGGGGGTCTTTGACGAGCAGTACTTC CASSLAKGSGVFDEQYF TRBJ2-7 TRBV11-3 . .
TGTGCCAGCAGTGCTAGGGACAGGTTGGTCAATGAGCAGTTCTTC CASSARDRLVNEQFF TRBJ2-1 TRBV25-1 . TRBD1
TGTGCCAGTAGTACCCGACAGGGAGGAAACACCATATATTTT CASSTRQGGNTIYF TRBJ1-3 TRBV19 . TRBD1
TGTGCCAGCAGCCCACTAGACAGGGACAAAACTGAAGCTTTCTTT CASSPLDRDKTEAFF TRBJ1-1 TRBV14 few TRBD1
TGTGCCAGCAGCTCAGTGGACAGGGGAATGGGGAACATTCAGTACTTC CASSSVDRGMGNIQYF TRBJ2-4 TRBV7-2 . TRBD1
TGTGCCAGCGCAAAGGGACAGAGAACCTACGAGCAGTACTTC CASAKGQRTYEQYF TRBJ2-7 TRBV27 . TRBD1
TGTGCCAGCAGTTTATCCCTGGTACAGGGAGGGGGCAATGAGCAGTTCTTC CASSLSLVQGGGNEQFF TRBJ2-1 TRBV28 . .
TGTGCCAGCAAGAGGGGGGGGCCTGGCAATCAGCCCCAGCATTTT CASKRGGPGNQPQHF TRBJ1-5 TRBV6-5 . .
TGTGCCAGTAGTTTTTTGGAGGGCCCAGGCGGGGAGCTGTTTTTT CASSFLEGPGGELFF TRBJ2-2 TRBV19 . .
TGTGCCAGCAGCTTAGGAACAGGTGTTTATGGCTACACCTTC CASSLGTGVYGYTF TRBJ1-2 TRBV7-9 . .
TGCGCCAGCAGCTTGGTTTGGCCCATCAGGGGCCGGGCCTACGAGCAGTACTTC CASSLVWPIRGRAYEQYF TRBJ2-7 TRBV5-1 once .
TGTGCCAGCAGCACCGGGGAGGTGGACACTGAAGCTTTCTTT CASSTGEVDTEAFF TRBJ1-1 TRBV11-2 . .
TGTGCCAGCAGCTTAAAAGCCACCACTGAGCAGTTCTTC CASSLKATTEQFF TRBJ2-1 TRBV11-3 . .
TGCGCCAGCAGCCAAGATCTGCGCAGGGGGCAGGGTGAGCAGTTCTTC CASSQDLRRGQGEQFF TRBJ2-1 TRBV4-3 few TRBD1
TGTGCCAGCAGAGACAGGGGGAGGACCGGGGAGCTGTTTTTT CASRDRGRTGELFF TRBJ2-2 TRBV14 . TRBD1